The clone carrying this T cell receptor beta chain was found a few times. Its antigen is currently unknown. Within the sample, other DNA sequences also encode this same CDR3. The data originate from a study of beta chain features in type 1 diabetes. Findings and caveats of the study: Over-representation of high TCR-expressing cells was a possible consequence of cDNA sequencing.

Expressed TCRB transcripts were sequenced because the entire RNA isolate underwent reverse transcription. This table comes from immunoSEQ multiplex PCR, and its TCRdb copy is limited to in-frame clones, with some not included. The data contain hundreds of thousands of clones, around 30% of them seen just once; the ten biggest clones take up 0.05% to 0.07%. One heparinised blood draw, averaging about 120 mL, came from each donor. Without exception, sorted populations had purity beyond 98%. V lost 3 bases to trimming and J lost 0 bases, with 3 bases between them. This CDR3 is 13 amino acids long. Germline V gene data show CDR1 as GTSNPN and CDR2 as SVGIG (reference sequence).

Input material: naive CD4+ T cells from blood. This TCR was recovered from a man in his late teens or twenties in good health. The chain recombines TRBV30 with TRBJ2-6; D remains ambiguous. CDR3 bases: TGTGCCTGGAGGAGCTCTGGGGCCAACGTCCTGACTTTC. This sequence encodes CAWRSSGANVLTF.